These 5 T cell receptor beta chains were all obtained from the same sample, sequenced in a study of cytomegalovirus exposure and HLA in healthy donors. In the PCR, 60 Vbeta and 13 Jbeta primers were used. Here immunoSEQ multiplex PCR was the method, and the copy in TCRdb shows in-frame clones only, minus some. The data show about 150,000 clones, more than 60% seen once. Specimen: PBMCs. Source of these receptors: a man aged 25 to 40 in good health and CMV-seropositive.

This sequence joins TRBV21-1 and TRBJ1-3; TRBD1, the table's D call, was not compared with the DNA. TRBV21-1 is designated a pseudogene. The CDR3 loop spans 18 amino acids. The CDR3 bases are TGTGCCAGCAGCGCCTCTAGGACAGCGATGACATCTGGAAACACCATATATTTT. Translating it yields CASSASRTAMTSGNTIYF.

The chain carries TRBV7-2 and TRBJ1-3, with TRBD1 matching over 7 bases. There are 15 residues in the CDR3. Germline loops: CDR1 SGHTA, CDR2 FQGNSA. V shed 5 bases, J shed 4 bases, and the junction held 8 bases outside the gene matches. DNA for the CDR3: TGTGCCAGCAGCCCCCGACAGGGTGCCGGAAACACCATATATTTT. Translated: CASSPRQGAGNTIYF.

The rearrangement links TRBV5-1 to TRBJ2-7; 9 positions agree with TRBD1. V lost 6 bases, J lost 5 bases, and 9 bases stayed unmatched. CDR3 length: 14 residues. The germline V gene has CDR1 SGHRS and CDR2 YFSETQ. CDR3: CASKEQGASNEQYF. CDR3 DNA: TGCGCCAGCAAGGAACAGGGGGCGTCGAACGAGCAGTACTTC.

This chain connects TRBV18 to TRBJ1-5, with TRBD1 identical over 9 bases. The CDR3 is 13 residues long. The germline V gene has CDR1 KGHSH and CDR2 LQKENI. V lost 8 bases and J lost 6; bases outside the gene matches: 5. The CDR3 coding sequence is TGTGCCAGCGGAGGGGACAGGGTTCAGCCCCAGCATTTT. It is translated as CASGGDRVQPQHF.

This chain joins TRBV7-3 and TRBJ1-6; D gene ambiguous. CDR3 size: 13 residues. V lost 3 bases and J lost 7, with 7 bases in between. Germline values: CDR1 SGHTA, CDR2 FQGTGA. CDR3 residues: CASSFLSNSPLHF. CDR3 sequence (DNA): TGTGCCAGCAGCTTCTTGTCCAATTCACCCCTCCACTTT.